The 4 T cell receptor beta chains reported below all come from one sample, sequenced in a study of blood T cell repertoires in COVID-19. Clones were sequenced by immunoSEQ multiplex PCR, and TCRdb holds only the in-frame ones, with some missing. The table lists approximately 360,000 clones, around 87% of them singletons. The sequenced sample was PBMCs or T cells enriched from blood (not recorded which). These receptors all come from a woman in her thirties with acute COVID-19.

This rearrangement joins TRBV10-2 to TRBJ2-7, with a weak D call TRBD1 (6 bases). Germline assignment: CDR1 WSHSY and CDR2 SAAADI. This CDR3 spans 14 amino acids. V gave up 2 bases and J gave up 1 base, with 9 bases separating them. Here the CDR3 DNA reads TGCGCCAGCAGTGAGAGAGGACAGTCCTACGAGCAGTACTTC. It encodes CASSERGQSYEQYF.

This rearrangement joins TRBV10-3 to TRBJ1-1, with D unresolved. This CDR3 has 13 amino acids. The germline V gene encodes CDR1 ENHRY and CDR2 SYGVKD. Trimming removed 2 bases at V and 9 bases at J, with 13 bases between. CDR3 amino acids: CAISESEGRKAFF. CDR3 DNA: TGTGCCATCAGTGAGAGTGAGGGTCGGAAAGCTTTCTTT.

The V gene is TRBV7-6, the J gene TRBJ2-1, with D possibly being TRBD1 (6 bases). CDR3 length: 15 amino acids. V dropped 2 bases and J dropped 7 bases, with 15 bases sitting between them. The germline V gene has CDR1 SGHVS and CDR2 FNYEAQ. Here the CDR3 DNA reads TGTGCCAGCAGCTTACCAAAGACCGGGACAAATGAGCAGTTCTTC. It encodes CASSLPKTGTNEQFF. Complete variable domain (other parts from reference TRBV7-6 and TRBJ2-1): GAGVSQSPRYKVTKRGQDVALRCDPISGHVSLYWYRQALGQGPEFLTYFNYEAQQDKSGLPNDRFSAERPEGSISTLTIQRTEQRDSAMYRCASSLPKTGTNEQFFGPGTRLTVL.

The CDR3 coding sequence is TGTGCCAGCAGTGAATATCCGACAGGGGGACCTGAAAAACTGTTTTTT. This sequence encodes CASSEYPTGGPEKLFF. J is TRBJ1-4 and V is TRBV25-1; 9 nucleotides agree with TRBD1. Germline V gives CDR1 MGHDK, CDR2 SYGVNS. V lost 0 bases, J lost 7 bases, and 6 bases stayed unmatched. CDR3 length: 16 amino acids. The full variable domain, in which reference TRBV25-1 and TRBJ1-4 provide the parts outside the CDR3, is EADIYQTPRYLVIGTGKKITLECSQTMGHDKMYWYQQDPGMELHLIHYSYGVNSTEKGDLSSESTVSRIRTEHFPLTLESARPSHTSQYLCASSEYPTGGPEKLFFGSGTQLSVL.